This T cell receptor (beta chain) was retrieved from a study of tumor-infiltrating lymphocytes in primary liver carcinoma (dated by TCRdb to 2015 to 2018). Background for the entire study: Of the five patients, three men and two women aged 30 to 69 years, four had hepatocellular carcinoma and one had combined HCC and intrahepatic cholangiocarcinoma. A total of approximately 35 specimens from 5 patients underwent TCRbeta repertoire sequencing, comprising some 25 tumor regions, 5 adjacent noncancerous liver tissues and 5 peripheral blood samples. TCRbeta repertoire sequencing, expression microarrays and whole-exome sequencing were combined in the study across five regions of each liver tumor, with adjacent normal tissue and blood also included. Each sample produced about 3.5 to 7.13 million productive TCRbeta reads, and read depth showed no significant difference between tissue types. To link TCRbeta repertoire diversity with the local molecular phenotype, the 25 tumor region samples were profiled using Agilent mRNA microarrays. The tumors of the five patients were staged as T1-T3 N0M0, with maximum diameters ranging from roughly 4 to 10 cm. Technical replicate repertoires showed high reproducibility, with mean shared-clone rates about 0.92 and correlation coefficients above 0.95. Study-wide findings and limitations: Only the TCR beta chain was sequenced, so true repertoire diversity is likely underestimated because unpaired alpha chains were not captured. Just about 7-25% of top clones turned up in all five regions of a tumor, which suggests spatial heterogeneity among tumor-infiltrating T cells. Bulk unsorted samples precluded comparing CD4+ and CD8+ T cell repertoires. Repertoire overlap was found to be higher between tumor regions (mean roughly 35%) than between tumor-adjacent (approximately 17%) or tumor-blood (around 14%) pairs, consistent with antigen-driven expansion. The top 250 clones accounted for a significantly greater share of the repertoire in tumors than in blood (p = 0.039). The study included only four or five patients, and the authors note findings should be validated in a larger study.

TCRbeta-specific cDNA was reverse-transcribed from about 500 ng total RNA using a constant-region primer and ProtoScript II reverse transcriptase. TCRbeta libraries were built with three nested multiplex PCR rounds, a slightly modified ARM-PCR procedure. Each of the first two PCR rounds ran for approximately 9 cycles and used multiplex TRBV1-TRBV30 forward primers together with a Cbeta reverse primer. Sample barcodes and Illumina adapters were added in a final 25-cycle PCR using Deep VentR polymerase. Before sequencing, amplicons of 200-500 bp were gel-purified using a QIAquick gel extraction kit. The TCRbeta amplicons were sequenced with 250-bp paired-end reads on an Illumina HiSeq 2500. In the authors' own workflow: Trimmomatic v0.33 was used to quality-trim the reads, and FLASH v1.2.11 was used to merge paired reads so that full CDR3 sequences could be recovered. MiGEC v1.2.1b assigned V, D and J germline segments to the rearranged TCRbeta sequences. Clonotype statistics and Shannon-Wiener diversity indices were computed with VDJtools v1.0.0. To cut down on sampling bias, every analysis after diversity analysis relied on just the 250 most abundant clonotypes from each sample. Clones were called with MiXCR by TCRdb after fastp trimmed the public reads at Q25, and only in-frame beta chains were retained. Rows matching on CDR3 protein sequence are summarized as one entry with the most common DNA and genes. It is TCRdb's table, rather than the study itself, that gives the V and J calls and clone size. For this sample the table gives about 190,000 distinct CDR3 sequences, of which roughly 80% were detected only once. The top ten hold 15% to 20% of the sample.

Regarding this clonotype: Its antigen target is currently unknown. One junction end does not reproduce the germline sequence, and a read error may be involved.

Total RNA and DNA were co-extracted from about 19-30 mg of bulk tissue with the AllPrep DNA/RNA mini kit, without cell sorting. Between late 2015 and March 2016, a handful of patients in China with histopathologically diagnosed primary liver carcinoma had surgical resection. Patients had chronic HBV infection and were treatment-naive at sampling. Each tumor was sampled at five spatially separated regions: the superior, inferior, left-lateral and right-lateral poles and the tumor centre. More than 80% viable tumor cells were found by histology in every tumor sample. Pieces of fresh tumor and adjacent tissue were cut in half, with one half kept in RNAlater at -80 degrees C and the other half sent for histology. Counted from cysteine to phenylalanine, this CDR3 has 14 amino acids. This entry keeps only the CDR3 DNA: 42 bases, framed from base 1. From a lookup of the germline V gene (reference sequence), CDR1 and CDR2 are SGHAT and FQDESV.

The sample comprised tumor tissue from primary liver carcinoma. The sequence joins TRBV11-1 to TRBJ1-2; the D gene lacks a confident call. The receptor comes from a man aged 40-49 years with primary liver carcinoma and hepatitis B virus infection. This receptor carries the CDR3 CVSRFKGFGYGYTF. The sequenced DNA: TGTGTCAGCAGGTTCAAAGGATTTGGCTATGGCTACACCTTC.